One and the same sample provided the 26 T cell receptor beta chains below, sequenced in a study of tumor-infiltrating lymphocytes in primary liver carcinoma. Co-extraction yielded RNA and DNA from about 20-30 mg of unsorted bulk tissue. A constant-region primer served to make TCR beta cDNA from roughly 480 ng total RNA. Libraries of TCR beta came from three nested multiplex PCR rounds with slightly modified ARM-PCR. Two initial PCR rounds of around 10 cycles each paired TRBV1-TRBV30 forward primers with a C-beta reverse primer. In TCRdb, the multiplex PCR reads were re-called with MiXCR into one record per CDR3 protein. The table has approximately 110,000 distinct CDR3 sequences, 55% to 75% seen once. Material: liver tumor tissue from sampling region 3. Regarding subset: tumor region T3, left-lateral pole. The receptors originated from a woman aged 60-75 years with primary liver carcinoma and hepatitis B virus infection.

The J gene is TRBJ2-7, the V gene TRBV29-1; TRBD1 agrees at 7 bases. The V and J ends lost 4 bases and 8 bases, in that order; junction bases with no gene match: 14. This CDR3 region has 14 residues. Germline V gives CDR1 SQVTM, CDR2 ANQGSEA. CDR3 DNA sequence: TGCAGCGTTGCTGGGACAGCGGCAACATACAAGCAGTACTTC. Amino acids: CSVAGTAATYKQYF.

Points on this clonotype: The conserved final phenylalanine or tryptophan is absent from the CDR3, which likely points to a read error. The chain combines TRBV11-2 with TRBJ2-3; TRBD1 aligns across 7 bases. Germline-derived CDR1 and CDR2 are SGHAT and FQNNGV. The CDR3 sequence is 16 residues long. CDR3 region: CGSSLVGQAITDTQYY. CDR3 sequence (DNA): TGTGGCAGCAGCTTAGTCGGACAGGCGATCACAGATACGCAGTATTAT.

This clonotype was counted at least ten times. The chain employs TRBV6-5 and TRBJ2-6, with D possibly being TRBD2 (5 bases). CDR3 size: 15 residues. The germline V gene encodes CDR1 MNHEY and CDR2 SVGAGI. V was cut by 6 bases and J by 4 bases, with 13 bases left in between. CDR3 loop: CASSSGETGANVLTF. CDR3 coding DNA: TGTGCCAGCAGCAGCGGAGAGACGGGGGCCAACGTCCTGACTTTC.

With regard to this clonotype: The CDR3 does not end in the conserved phenylalanine or tryptophan, so this is likely a read error. CDR3 DNA sequence: TGTGCCATCAGTTATGGAACGCATGATGGCTACACCTTA. Encoded protein: CAISYGTHDGYTL. The chain uses TRBV6-5 and TRBJ1-2; unclear D gene. Looked up from germline, CDR1 is MNHEY and CDR2 is SVGAGI. The CDR3 consists of 13 residues.

On this clonotype: At one end the junction does not follow the germline gene, possibly because of a read error. The V gene is TRBV4-2, the J gene TRBJ2-5, with 7 bases aligning to TRBD2. Per the germline V gene, CDR1 is LGHNA and CDR2 is YNFKEQ. The CDR3 contains 18 residues. In DNA, the CDR3 is TGTGACAGCAGCCAAGTGATGCCTTCTTCGGGAGGCCAAGAGACCCAGTACTTC. Encoded protein: CDSSQVMPSSGGQETQYF.

This rearrangement joins TRBV11-3 to TRBJ2-5; D is uncertain. Germline V gene data show CDR1 as SGHNT and CDR2 as YENEEA. The CDR3 contains 14 residues. V was cut by 1 base and J by 3 bases, with 9 bases left in between. In DNA, the CDR3 is TGTGCCAGCAGCTTAGGCATAGTGGAAGAGACCCAGTACTTC. Protein: CASSLGIVEETQYF. The full variable domain, completed using reference TRBV11-3 and TRBJ2-5, is EAGVVQSPRYKIIEKKQPVAFWCNPISGHNTLYWYLQNLGQGPELLIRYENEEAVDDSQLPKDRFSAERLKGVDSTLKIQPAELGDSAVYLCASSLGIVEETQYFGPGTRLLVL.

Worth noting for this clonotype: This clone may be a read error of a much larger clone one base away. The chain uses TRBV5-1 and TRBJ1-1; D unresolved. CDR1 SGHRS and CDR2 YFSETQ come from the germline V gene. The CDR3 is made up of 14 amino acids. The CDR3, as DNA: TGCACCAGCAGCTTGGAACGGGGAAGCACTGAAGCTTTCTTT. Its protein is CTSSLERGSTEAFF.

V gene TRBV6-1 combines with J gene TRBJ2-1, with D possibly TRBD2 on 7 matching bases. Per the germline V gene, CDR1 is MNHNS and CDR2 is SASEGT. CDR3 length: 15 residues. V was shortened by 8 bases and J by 9 bases, with 23 bases between the two germline ends. CDR3 sequence: CASPPTGRGVLEQFF. The DNA of the CDR3 is TGTGCCAGCCCCCCGACTGGGAGGGGGGTCCTTGAGCAGTTCTTC.

About this clonotype itself: At one boundary the junction diverges from the germline segment, which might be a read error. The chain carries TRBV29-1 and TRBJ2-2; D is ambiguous. Germline V gene data show CDR1 as SQVTM and CDR2 as ANQGSEA. The length of the CDR3 is 14 residues. In DNA, the CDR3 is TGCAGTGTTGTTACGCAGAGTAACAACGGGGAGCTGTTTTTT. Protein: CSVVTQSNNGELFF.

For this clonotype: No conserved phenylalanine or tryptophan is present at the end of the CDR3, so a read error is the likely explanation. The chain couples TRBV25-1 to TRBJ2-7; D gene unclear. This CDR3 is built from 18 residues. Germline V gene lookup returns CDR1 MGHDK and CDR2 SYGVNS. V was shortened by 2 bases and J by 1 base, with 21 bases between the two germline ends. The CDR3 DNA reads TGTGCCAGCAGTGAAGGGTGGTCCTCCCTAAGCACTTCCTACGAGCAGTACTTA. As protein: CASSEGWSSLSTSYEQYL.

The chain combines TRBV11-2 with TRBJ2-3; the D gene could be TRBD1 or TRBD2 (5 bases each). The V end was cut by 7 bases, the J end by 4 bases, with 15 bases between. CDR1 is SGHAT, CDR2 FQNNGV, per germline. The CDR3 loop spans 14 amino acids. The CDR3 sequence: CASTPEVGADTQYF. CDR3 bases: TGTGCCAGCACCCCCGAAGTGGGGGCAGATACGCAGTATTTT.

The chain combines TRBV24-1 with TRBJ2-1; no reliable D call. Germline assignment: CDR1 KGHDR and CDR2 SFDVKD. The ends were cut back, 5 bases at V and 2 bases at J, with 12 bases in the middle. CDR3 size: 15 residues. As DNA, the CDR3 is TGTGCCACCAGTGCCGCCTGGGGAACCTACAATGAGCAGTTCTTC. Residues: CATSAAWGTYNEQFF.

This clonotype was observed many times. V usage is TRBV28 and J usage is TRBJ2-7, with D tentatively TRBD2 (6 bases). CDR1 and CDR2 from the germline V gene are MDHEN and SYDVKM. There are 16 residues in the CDR3. The ends were cut back, 5 bases at V and 2 bases at J, with 19 bases in the middle. For the CDR3, the DNA is TGTGCCAGCAGTCTATCTTGGGGCCAGCGGGCCTACGAGCAGTACTTC. It codes for CASSLSWGQRAYEQYF.

Points on this clonotype: One base away lies a much larger clone, so this may be a sequencing read error. The chain links TRBV6-1 to TRBJ2-7, with D hard to call. The CDR3 has 15 residues. Germline V gives CDR1 MNHNS, CDR2 SASEGT. V lost 0 bases and J lost 1, with 10 bases in between. CDR3 sequence reads: CASSEAHEASYEQYF. The CDR3, as DNA: TGTGCCAGCAGTGAAGCCCATGAGGCGTCCTACGAGCAGTACTTC.

Points on this clonotype: A read error may account for a junction end that differs from germline. The chain has TRBV7-9 and TRBJ2-5; weak D call: TRBD1 (6 bases). Germline V lookup: CDR1 SEHNR, CDR2 FQNEAQ (reference sequence). The CDR3 has 14 amino acids. The CDR3 bases are TGTGCCCCCAGGGGTAGCCGCCGACAAGAGGCCCAGTACTTC. Its protein product is CAPRGSRRQEAQYF. Variable domain in full (rest from reference TRBV7-9 and TRBJ2-5): DTGVSQNPRHKITKRGQNVTFRCDPISEHNRLYWYRQTLGQGPEFLTYFQNEAQLEKSRLLSDRFSAERPKGSFSTLEIQRTEQGDSAMYLCAPRGSRRQEAQYFGPGTRLLVL.

This sequence joins TRBV2 and TRBJ1-5; D may be TRBD1 (5 bases). This CDR3 comprises 14 residues. Trimming left V 0 bases short and J 8 bases short, with 11 bases between. CDR1 is SNHLY and CDR2 is FYNNEI in the germline V gene. CDR3 amino acids: CASSEARGGKPQHF. CDR3 sequence (DNA): TGTGCCAGCAGTGAAGCGCGGGGGGGAAAGCCCCAGCATTTT. Based on the CDR3 plus reference TRBV2 and TRBJ1-5, the full variable domain is EPEVTQTPSHQVTQMGQEVILRCVPISNHLYFYWYRQILGQKVEFLVSFYNNEISEKSEIFDDQFSVERPDGSNFTLKIRSTKLEDSAMYFCASSEARGGKPQHFGDGTRLSIL.

This clonotype was seen only a few times. The V call is TRBV11-2, the J call TRBJ2-2; 8 nucleotides line up with TRBD1. The CDR3 has 15 amino acids. Germline V gene lookup returns CDR1 SGHAT and CDR2 FQNNGV. Germline trimming cut 1 base from V and 9 bases from J; bases unmatched to any gene: 7. The CDR3 DNA sequence: TGTGCCAGCAGCTTAGTCAGGGGGCTCGCTAGGGAGCTGTTTTTT. Its protein product is CASSLVRGLARELFF.

Worth noting for this clonotype: A single base separates this from a much larger clone, so it may be a read error. The chain has TRBV21-1 and TRBJ2-2; TRBD2 reflects the table's D call only, with no check against the DNA. TRBV21-1 is annotated as a pseudogene. The CDR3 totals 18 residues. The DNA for the CDR3 is TGTGCCAGCAGCAAAGGGCTAGCGGGAGGGAGGGACACCGGGGAGCTGTTTTTT. Its protein is CASSKGLAGGRDTGELFF.

About this clonotype itself: This may arise from a read error, as a much more abundant clone is one base away. The rearrangement uses TRBV6-1 and TRBJ2-3; 9 bases map to TRBD2. The CDR3 totals 16 residues. Germline lookup yields CDR1 MNHNS and CDR2 SASEGT. Here the CDR3 DNA reads TGTACCAGCAGTGGAGGCGGGAGGGCCCTCACAGATACGCAGTATTTT. Its protein product is CTSSGGGRALTDTQYF.

This clonotype was picked up a small number of times. Just one base apart from a much larger clone, this may be a read error. Here the CDR3 reads CASSQGGAAQPQYF. The DNA for the CDR3 is TGCGCCAGCAGCCAGGGCGGGGCTGCTCAGCCCCAGTATTTT. The chain employs TRBV4-1 and TRBJ1-5; D is perhaps TRBD2 (6 bases). TRBJ2-3 matches the DNA end more closely, so the J call is doubtful. Germline CDR1 MGHRA, CDR2 YSYEKL. The CDR3 runs to 14 residues.

Turning to this clonotype: Just one base apart from a much larger clone, this may be a read error. V and J are TRBV29-1 and TRBJ2-5; 12 bases agree with TRBD2. The CDR3 extends over 16 amino acids. The germline gives CDR1 SQVTM, CDR2 ANQGSEA. V was clipped by 3 bases and J by 5 bases; unmatched bases: 10. The CDR3 is CSVDSWGTSGHETQYF. CDR3 in DNA: TGCAGCGTTGACAGCTGGGGGACTAGCGGGCATGAGACCCAGTACTTC.

Only a few counts were recorded for this clonotype. A much larger clone is a single base away; this may be a read error. The chain couples TRBV29-1 to TRBJ2-7; a weak D match, TRBD1 (5 bases). Germline V gene lookup returns CDR1 SQVTM and CDR2 ANQGSEA. The CDR3 contains 14 residues. V was trimmed by 6 bases and J by 1 base, leaving 16 bases between them. CDR3 protein: CSVAGIGESYEQYF. In nucleotides, the CDR3 is TGCAGCGTGGCTGGGATAGGGGAATCCTACGAGCAGTACTTC.

The chain links TRBV11-2 to TRBJ2-1, with no clear D. This CDR3 spans 14 amino acids. Germline-derived CDR1 and CDR2 are SGHAT and FQNNGV. Here the CDR3 DNA reads TGTGCTCGCAGCTTTGGGCGTAGCTCTAATGAGCAGTTCTTC. Its protein product is CARSFGRSSNEQFF.

About this clonotype: Its ends do not fully match the called genes, so a read error is possible. V gene TRBV10-2 combines with J gene TRBJ2-7; D gene unclear. The CDR3 runs to 13 residues. CDR1 is WSHSY, CDR2 SAAADI, per germline. Written as DNA, the CDR3 is TGCCCCAGCAGTTCTGCCAGACTCTACGAGCAGTACTTC. Protein sequence: CPSSSARLYEQYF.

With respect to this clonotype: A much more abundant neighbour one base away suggests this may be a read error. This chain joins TRBV12-3 or TRBV12-4 and TRBJ2-3; D could derive from TRBD1 or TRBD2 (5 bases each). CDR3 length equals 15 residues. CDR3 loop: CASSLGRGITDAQYF. The CDR3, as DNA: TGTGCCAGCAGTTTGGGACGAGGGATCACAGATGCGCAGTATTTT.

By frequency in the sample, this clonotype is medium-sized. The CDR3 sequence is CASSLGTSGSLEQFF. Here the CDR3 DNA reads TGTGCCAGCAGCTTAGGGACTAGCGGGAGTCTTGAGCAGTTCTTC. The chain links TRBV11-3 to TRBJ2-1; 13 positions agree with TRBD2. CDR1 SGHNT and CDR2 YENEEA come from the germline V gene. V trimming: 1 base; J trimming: 9 bases; junction bases outside the gene matches: 3. The CDR3 extends over 15 amino acids.